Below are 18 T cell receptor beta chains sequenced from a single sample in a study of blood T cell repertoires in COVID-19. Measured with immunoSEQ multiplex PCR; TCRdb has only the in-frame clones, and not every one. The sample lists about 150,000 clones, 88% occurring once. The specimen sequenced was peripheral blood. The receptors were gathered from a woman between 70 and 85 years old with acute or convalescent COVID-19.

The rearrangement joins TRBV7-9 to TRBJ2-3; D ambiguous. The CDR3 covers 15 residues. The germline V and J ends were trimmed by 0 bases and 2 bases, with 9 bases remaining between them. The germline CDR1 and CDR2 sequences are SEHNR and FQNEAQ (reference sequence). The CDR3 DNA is TGTGCCAGCAGCTTAGCGGTCAGAAACACAGATACGCAGTATTTT. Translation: CASSLAVRNTDTQYF.

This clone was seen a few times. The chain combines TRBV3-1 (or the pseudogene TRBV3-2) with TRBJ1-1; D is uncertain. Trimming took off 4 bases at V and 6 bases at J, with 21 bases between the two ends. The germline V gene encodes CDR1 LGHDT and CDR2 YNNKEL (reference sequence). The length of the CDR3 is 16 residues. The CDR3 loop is CASSLLGGRWEPEAFF. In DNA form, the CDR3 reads TGTGCCAGCAGCCTACTTGGCGGGAGGTGGGAGCCTGAAGCTTTCTTT.

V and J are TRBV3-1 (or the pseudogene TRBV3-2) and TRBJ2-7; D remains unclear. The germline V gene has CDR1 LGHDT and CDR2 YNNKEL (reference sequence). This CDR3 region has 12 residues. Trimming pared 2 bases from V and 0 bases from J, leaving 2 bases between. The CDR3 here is CASSQLSYEQYV. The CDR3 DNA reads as TGTGCCAGCAGCCAACTCTCCTACGAGCAGTACGTC.

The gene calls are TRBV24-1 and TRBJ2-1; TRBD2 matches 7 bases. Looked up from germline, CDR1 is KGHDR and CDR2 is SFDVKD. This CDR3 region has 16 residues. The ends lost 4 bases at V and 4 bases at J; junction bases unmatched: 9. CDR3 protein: CATSESSSGYYNEQFF. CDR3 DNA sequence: TGTGCCACCAGTGAATCTTCTAGCGGTTATTACAATGAGCAGTTCTTC.

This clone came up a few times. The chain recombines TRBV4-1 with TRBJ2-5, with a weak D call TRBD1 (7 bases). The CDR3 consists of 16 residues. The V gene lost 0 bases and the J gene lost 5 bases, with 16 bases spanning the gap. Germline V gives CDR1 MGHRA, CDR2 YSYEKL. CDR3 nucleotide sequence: TGCGCCAGCAGCCAAGATTTAGACCCAGGGGGGGAGACCCAGTACTTC. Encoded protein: CASSQDLDPGGETQYF.

The CDR3 DNA is TGTGCCAGCAGTCCAACGGGGGGGAGGGGGAACACAGATACGCAGTATTTT. It translates to CASSPTGGRGNTDTQYF. The chain links TRBV25-1 to TRBJ2-3, with TRBD2 identical over 8 bases. Germline assignment: CDR1 MGHDK and CDR2 SYGVNS. The CDR3 is 17 amino acids. Trimming cost V 5 bases and J 2 bases; bases outside gene matches: 12.

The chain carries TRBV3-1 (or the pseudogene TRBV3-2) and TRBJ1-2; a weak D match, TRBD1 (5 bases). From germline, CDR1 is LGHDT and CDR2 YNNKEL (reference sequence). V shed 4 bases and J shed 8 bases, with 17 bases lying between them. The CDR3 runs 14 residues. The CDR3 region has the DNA TGTGCCAGCAGCCGGTCCCGGGGCGCGGGGGGCTACACCTTC. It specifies CASSRSRGAGGYTF.

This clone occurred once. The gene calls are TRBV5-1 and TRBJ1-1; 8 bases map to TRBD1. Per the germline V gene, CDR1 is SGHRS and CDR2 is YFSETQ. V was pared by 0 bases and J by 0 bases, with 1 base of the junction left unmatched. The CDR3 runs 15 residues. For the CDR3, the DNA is TGCGCCAGCAGCTTGGGGACAGGGATGAACACTGAAGCTTTCTTT. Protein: CASSLGTGMNTEAFF.

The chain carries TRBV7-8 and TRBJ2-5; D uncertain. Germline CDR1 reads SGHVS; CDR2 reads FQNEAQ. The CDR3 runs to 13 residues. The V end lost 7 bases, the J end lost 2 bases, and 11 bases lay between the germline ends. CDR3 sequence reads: CASTLGVQETQYF. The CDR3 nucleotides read TGTGCCAGCACCCTCGGTGTACAAGAGACCCAGTACTTC.

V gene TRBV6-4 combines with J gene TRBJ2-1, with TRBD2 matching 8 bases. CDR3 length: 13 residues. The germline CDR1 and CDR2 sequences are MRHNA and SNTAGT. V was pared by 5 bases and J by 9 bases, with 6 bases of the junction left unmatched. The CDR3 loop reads CASSTAGVGEQFF. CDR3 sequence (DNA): TGTGCCAGCAGTACAGCGGGGGTAGGTGAGCAGTTCTTC.

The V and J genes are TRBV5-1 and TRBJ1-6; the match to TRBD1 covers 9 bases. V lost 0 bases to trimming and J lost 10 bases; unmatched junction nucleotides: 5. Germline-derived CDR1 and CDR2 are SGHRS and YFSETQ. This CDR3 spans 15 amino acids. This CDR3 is CASSLGDRAGSPLHF. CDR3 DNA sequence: TGCGCCAGCAGCTTGGGGGACAGGGCGGGATCACCCCTCCACTTT.

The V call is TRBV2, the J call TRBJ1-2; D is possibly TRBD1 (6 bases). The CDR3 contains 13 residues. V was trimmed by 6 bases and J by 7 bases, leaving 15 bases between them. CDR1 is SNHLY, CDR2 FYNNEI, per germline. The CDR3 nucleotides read TGTGCCAGCAGCGCCTCAGGGGCTGCTGGCTACACCTTC. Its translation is CASSASGAAGYTF. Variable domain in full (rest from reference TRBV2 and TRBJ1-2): EPEVTQTPSHQVTQMGQEVILRCVPISNHLYFYWYRQILGQKVEFLVSFYNNEISEKSEIFDDQFSVERPDGSNFTLKIRSTKLEDSAMYFCASSASGAAGYTFGSGTRLTVV.

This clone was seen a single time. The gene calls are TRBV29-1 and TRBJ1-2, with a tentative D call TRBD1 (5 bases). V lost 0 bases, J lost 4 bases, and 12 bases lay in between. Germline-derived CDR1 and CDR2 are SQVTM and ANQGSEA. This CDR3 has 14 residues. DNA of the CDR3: TGCAGCGTTGAAGACCGGGGAGGGGTCTATGGCTACACCTTC. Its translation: CSVEDRGGVYGYTF. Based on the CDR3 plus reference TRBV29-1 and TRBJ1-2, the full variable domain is SAVISQKPSRDICQRGTSLTIQCQVDSQVTMMFWYRQQPGQSLTLIATANQGSEATYESGFVIDKFPISRPNLTFSTLTVSNMSPEDSSIYLCSVEDRGGVYGYTFGSGTRLTVV.

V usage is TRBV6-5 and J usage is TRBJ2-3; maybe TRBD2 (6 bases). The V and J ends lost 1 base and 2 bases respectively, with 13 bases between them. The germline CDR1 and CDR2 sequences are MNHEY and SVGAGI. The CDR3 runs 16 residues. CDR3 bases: TGTGCCAGCAGTTACTTTCGGCGGGATAACACAGATACGCAGTATTTT. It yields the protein CASSYFRRDNTDTQYF.

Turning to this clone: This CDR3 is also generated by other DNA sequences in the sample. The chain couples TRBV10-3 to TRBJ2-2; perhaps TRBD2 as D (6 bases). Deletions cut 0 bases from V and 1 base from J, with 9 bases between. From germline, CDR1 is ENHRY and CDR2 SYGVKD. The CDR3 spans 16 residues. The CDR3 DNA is TGTGCCATCAGTGAGTCATGGCGGGGGAACACCGGGGAGCTGTTTTTT. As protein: CAISESWRGNTGELFF.

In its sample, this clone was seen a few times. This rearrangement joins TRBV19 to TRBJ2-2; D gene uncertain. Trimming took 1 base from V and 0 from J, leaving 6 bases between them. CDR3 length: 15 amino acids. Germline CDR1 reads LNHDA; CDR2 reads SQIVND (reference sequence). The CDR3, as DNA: TGTGCCAGTAGTATAGGGCAGGCGAACACCGGGGAGCTGTTTTTT. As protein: CASSIGQANTGELFF. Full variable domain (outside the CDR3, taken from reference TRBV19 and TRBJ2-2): DGGITQSPKYLFRKEGQNVTLSCEQNLNHDAMYWYRQDPGQGLRLIYYSQIVNDFQKGDIAEGYSVSREKKESFPLTVTSAQKNPTAFYLCASSIGQANTGELFFGEGSRLTVL.

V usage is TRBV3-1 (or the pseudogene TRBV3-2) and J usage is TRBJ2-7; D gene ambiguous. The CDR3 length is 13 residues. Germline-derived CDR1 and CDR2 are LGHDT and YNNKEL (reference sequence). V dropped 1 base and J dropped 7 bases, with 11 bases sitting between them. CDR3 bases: TGTGCCAGCAGCCAAGTATTTGGCCAGGAGCAGTACGTC. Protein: CASSQVFGQEQYV.

The CDR3 coding sequence is TGTGCCAGTAGTAATGGCAGGGGGAAATACACTGAAGCTTTCTTT. This translates into CASSNGRGKYTEAFF. This chain uses TRBV19 with TRBJ1-1; 7 bases align to TRBD1. With V trimmed by 4 bases and J by 3 bases, 8 bases remained unmatched. Per the germline V gene, CDR1 is LNHDA and CDR2 is SQIVND (reference sequence). The CDR3 is 15 residues long.